What follows describes a single T cell receptor beta chain. Its matching antigen is unknown. The data derive from a study of cytomegalovirus exposure and HLA in healthy donors. Findings of the study overall: Rare TCR sequences dominated, though some public TCRs recurred in many donors. Researchers counted around 180 TCR beta chains as cytomegalovirus-associated.

The CDR3 spans 17 residues. With 7 bases clipped from V and 2 bases from J, the junction kept 13 bases outside the gene matches. Germline lookup yields CDR1 MNHEY and CDR2 SMNVEV (reference sequence). Sequencing was performed with immunoSEQ multiplex PCR; in TCRdb, only in-frame clones are kept and a portion is missing. The sample lists tens of thousands of clones, 80% to 95% seen once, with around 5.5% in the top ten. The receptor was isolated from a woman between 18 and 29 years old in good health and CMV-seronegative. The specimen sequenced was PBMCs. This chain connects TRBV27 to TRBJ1-4; 7 bases align to TRBD1. The CDR3 DNA follows: TGTGCCAGCACTCGAAGGGGGCGAGGTGGTACTAATGAAAAACTGTTTTTT. Amino acids: CASTRRGRGGTNEKLFF.